The clone carrying this T cell receptor beta chain was picked up a small number of times. Its target is unknown. This sample is drawn from a study of response to subunit inactivated influenza vaccine. Each CDR3 protein gets one entry after TCRdb re-called the RT-PCR reads with MiXCR. Of fewer than 800,000 distinct CDR3 sequences in the sample, less than 20% were seen once. The study's findings and limits: Each seasonal flu vaccination may recruit only limited new T cells, authors suggested.

Trimming left V 7 bases short and J 0 bases short, with 15 bases between. Germline V gene sequence: CDR1 MDHEN, CDR2 SYDVKM. The CDR3 is 15 residues long. The clonotype was recovered from a man between 50 and 59 years old who received an inactivated influenza vaccine. Source: PBMCs from blood, taken 11 to 12 days after vaccination. The chain employs TRBV28 and TRBJ1-1, with unresolved D. The DNA for the CDR3 is TGTGCCAGCACCATCTCAGTTAACATGAACACTGAAGCTTTCTTT. As protein: CASTISVNMNTEAFF.